These T cell receptor beta chains were read from a single sample in a study of shared clonotypes between healthy human individuals. Some clones are missing from TCRdb's copy, which holds only in-frame ones; the method was immunoSEQ multiplex PCR. The top ten clones hold 1.5% of a sample with 950,000 to 1,100,000 clones, approximately 70% of them seen once. Input material: memory CD4+ T cells sorted from blood. The receptors stem from a man between 18 and 35 years old in good health. Both conserved end residues are part of each CDR3. The order of the fields is CDR3 DNA, CDR3 protein, D gene, CDR3 length, V gene, clone size, J gene. The D gene is left open where the match is weak. Clone size is given for some rows only: seen once, a few or many times, or a class if the clone is expanded.

CDR3nt: TGTGCCAGCAGTTACGGGACAGCGAAATCGACCTACGAGCAGTACTTC; CDR3aa: CASSYGTAKSTYEQYF; d_gene: TRBD1; len: 16; v_gene: TRBV6-5; abundance: NA; j_gene: TRBJ2-7
CDR3nt: TGTGCCAGCAGTGAAGTCGAAGCGGGCCCGTACAATGAGCAGTTCTTC; CDR3aa: CASSEVEAGPYNEQFF; d_gene: NA; len: 16; v_gene: TRBV2; abundance: NA; j_gene: TRBJ2-1
CDR3nt: TGTGCCAGCAGTTACTCTGTTTCAGGGCCTGAAGCTTTCTTT; CDR3aa: CASSYSVSGPEAFF; d_gene: NA; len: 14; v_gene: TRBV6-8; abundance: NA; j_gene: TRBJ1-1
CDR3nt: TGTGCCAGCAGTAGAGGACAGGGGGCAGGTCAGCCCCAGCATTTT; CDR3aa: CASSRGQGAGQPQHF; d_gene: TRBD1; len: 15; v_gene: TRBV28; abundance: NA; j_gene: TRBJ1-5
CDR3nt: TGTGCCAGCAGTGACTCCCCACGACAGGCAGGGACCTTTAGCAATCAGCCCCAGCATTTT; CDR3aa: CASSDSPRQAGTFSNQPQHF; d_gene: NA; len: 20; v_gene: TRBV6-4; abundance: NA; j_gene: TRBJ1-5
CDR3nt: TGTGCCAGCAGCAAAGCGCCAGGGGATAGGACTTCACCCCTCCACTTT; CDR3aa: CASSKAPGDRTSPLHF; d_gene: NA; len: 16; v_gene: TRBV21-1; abundance: few; j_gene: TRBJ1-6
CDR3nt: TGTGCCGGGACGGACAGCCTCTCCTACGAGCAGTACTTC; CDR3aa: CAGTDSLSYEQYF; d_gene: NA; len: 13; v_gene: TRBV2; abundance: once; j_gene: TRBJ2-7
CDR3nt: TGTGCCAGCAGTGGGACCTCCTACGAGCAGTACTTC; CDR3aa: CASSGTSYEQYF; d_gene: NA; len: 12; v_gene: TRBV6-1; abundance: once; j_gene: TRBJ2-7
CDR3nt: TGTGCCAGCAGCTTAGAACCGGGCGGGGAGCTGTTTTTT; CDR3aa: CASSLEPGGELFF; d_gene: NA; len: 13; v_gene: TRBV7-3; abundance: NA; j_gene: TRBJ2-2
CDR3nt: TGTGCCAGCAGCCGCCTGGCAGGGGACTTGAACATTCAGTACTTC; CDR3aa: CASSRLAGDLNIQYF; d_gene: NA; len: 15; v_gene: TRBV5-8; abundance: NA; j_gene: TRBJ2-4
CDR3nt: TGCGCCAGCAGCCAGGACACAGGGTTTGGGGAGACCCAGTACTTC; CDR3aa: CASSQDTGFGETQYF; d_gene: NA; len: 15; v_gene: TRBV4-3; abundance: NA; j_gene: TRBJ2-5
CDR3nt: TGTGCCAGCAGTGTTCAGGGGGCGACTTATGGCTACACCTTC; CDR3aa: CASSVQGATYGYTF; d_gene: TRBD1; len: 14; v_gene: TRBV6-1; abundance: NA; j_gene: TRBJ1-2
CDR3nt: TGTGCCAGCAGCTCCCCTGGGAGGGGGTCTCGCTACACCTTC; CDR3aa: CASSSPGRGSRYTF; d_gene: NA; len: 14; v_gene: TRBV7-2; abundance: once; j_gene: TRBJ1-2
CDR3nt: TGTGCCAGCAGTTTCTCCGATTCCAGGGCCACTCGGGCGGCCAACGTCCTGACTTTC; CDR3aa: CASSFSDSRATRAANVLTF; d_gene: NA; len: 19; v_gene: TRBV28; abundance: NA; j_gene: TRBJ2-6
CDR3nt: TGTGCCAGCAGTGATCAGACGGGACGACACTCCTACGAGCAGTACTTC; CDR3aa: CASSDQTGRHSYEQYF; d_gene: NA; len: 16; v_gene: TRBV6-4; abundance: NA; j_gene: TRBJ2-7
CDR3nt: TGTGCCAGCAGCATTGAAGTGGGGACTGAAGCTTTCTTT; CDR3aa: CASSIEVGTEAFF; d_gene: NA; len: 13; v_gene: TRBV5-4; abundance: NA; j_gene: TRBJ1-1
CDR3nt: TGTGCCAGCAGTAGACGGGACGGCTACTACGAGCAGTACTTC; CDR3aa: CASSRRDGYYEQYF; d_gene: NA; len: 14; v_gene: TRBV6-5; abundance: NA; j_gene: TRBJ2-7
CDR3nt: TGCGCCAGCAGCCAAGCCCTGGCAGGAAGAATCGAAACCGGGGAGCTGTTTTTT; CDR3aa: CASSQALAGRIETGELFF; d_gene: NA; len: 18; v_gene: TRBV4-3; abundance: NA; j_gene: TRBJ2-2
CDR3nt: TGCGCCAGCACACGGACAGGGACGAGGACAGGGGCCAACGTCCTGACTTTC; CDR3aa: CASTRTGTRTGANVLTF; d_gene: TRBD1; len: 17; v_gene: TRBV5-1; abundance: many; j_gene: TRBJ2-6
CDR3nt: TGTGCCAGCAGTTCCGGGACTGAGCCCTACGAGCAGTACTTC; CDR3aa: CASSSGTEPYEQYF; d_gene: NA; len: 14; v_gene: TRBV28; abundance: NA; j_gene: TRBJ2-7